These T cell receptor beta chains were read from a single sample in a study of blood T cell repertoires in COVID-19. Profiled with immunoSEQ multiplex PCR; TCRdb holds only in-frame clones, not every one. The repertoire consists of hundreds of thousands of clones, with around 90% occurring once and the leading ten covering around 3%. Sequencing was carried out using peripheral blood. The source is a woman in her twenties or thirties with COVID-19, enrolled during active disease. The CDR3 runs from the conserved cysteine through the conserved F or W. Each record gives: clone size, V gene, J gene, D gene, CDR3 DNA, CDR3 protein. A D gene is named only where the DNA matches it firmly. Expanded clones are given a class, and other clones once, few, many or no size at all.

abundance: NA; v_gene: TRBV5-4; j_gene: TRBJ2-5; d_gene: TRBD2; CDR3nt: TGTGCCAGCAGCTTGTATGGTAGCGGGAGGTTCCAAGAGACCCAGTACTTC; CDR3aa: CASSLYGSGRFQETQYF
abundance: NA; v_gene: TRBV5-1; j_gene: TRBJ1-4; d_gene: NA; CDR3nt: TGCGCCAGCAGCTTCCGAGGGTTGGAGGAAAAACTGTTTTTT; CDR3aa: CASSFRGLEEKLFF
abundance: NA; v_gene: TRBV28; j_gene: TRBJ1-2; d_gene: NA; CDR3nt: TGTGCCAGCAGTTTCAGGGGAAGGGAAAACTATGGCTACACCTTC; CDR3aa: CASSFRGRENYGYTF
abundance: NA; v_gene: TRBV6-2/TRBV6-3; j_gene: TRBJ2-1; d_gene: TRBD2; CDR3nt: TGTGCCAGCAGTTACAAAAGAGCGGGAGGGCCTTCCTATGAGCAGTTCTTC; CDR3aa: CASSYKRAGGPSYEQFF
abundance: NA; v_gene: TRBV19; j_gene: TRBJ2-1; d_gene: TRBD2; CDR3nt: TGTGCCAGTAGCCGTTCACTAGCGGGGGGCATCGATGAGCAGTTCTTC; CDR3aa: CASSRSLAGGIDEQFF
abundance: NA; v_gene: TRBV7-2; j_gene: TRBJ2-2; d_gene: TRBD1; CDR3nt: TGTGCCAGCTGGCCCGGGACAGGGGGCACCGGGGAGCTGTTTTTT; CDR3aa: CASWPGTGGTGELFF
abundance: once; v_gene: TRBV9; j_gene: TRBJ2-3; d_gene: NA; CDR3nt: TGTGCCAGCCGGACTTTAAGCACAGATACGCAGTATTTT; CDR3aa: CASRTLSTDTQYF
abundance: once; v_gene: TRBV5-6; j_gene: TRBJ1-1; d_gene: NA; CDR3nt: TGTGCCAGCAGGGAGCTTTGGACAGCGAACACTGAAGCTTTCTTT; CDR3aa: CASRELWTANTEAFF
abundance: once; v_gene: TRBV7-2; j_gene: TRBJ2-5; d_gene: NA; CDR3nt: TGTGCCAGCAGCCTCCACACGGAGGGGGGGCATTACTTC; CDR3aa: CASSLHTEGGHYF
abundance: NA; v_gene: TRBV7-9; j_gene: TRBJ1-1; d_gene: TRBD1; CDR3nt: TGTGCCAGCAGCTTCACAGGGGGATCGGAAGCTTTCTTT; CDR3aa: CASSFTGGSEAFF
abundance: NA; v_gene: TRBV6-5; j_gene: TRBJ2-1; d_gene: TRBD2; CDR3nt: TGTGCCAGTGCGGGGGGCCCGTACAATGAGCAGTTCTTC; CDR3aa: CASAGGPYNEQFF
abundance: once; v_gene: TRBV7-2; j_gene: TRBJ2-3; d_gene: TRBD1; CDR3nt: TGTGCCAGCAGCGGAACACAGGGGGCCGCAGATACGCAGTATTTT; CDR3aa: CASSGTQGAADTQYF
abundance: few; v_gene: TRBV4-1; j_gene: TRBJ2-7; d_gene: TRBD1; CDR3nt: TGCGCCAGCAGCCACGGGACAGGGGGAACCTACGAGCAGTACTTC; CDR3aa: CASSHGTGGTYEQYF
abundance: NA; v_gene: TRBV13; j_gene: TRBJ2-1; d_gene: TRBD2; CDR3nt: TGTGCCAGCAGCCTAGAAACTAGCGGGAGTAGGGATGAGCAGTTCTTC; CDR3aa: CASSLETSGSRDEQFF
abundance: NA; v_gene: TRBV2; j_gene: TRBJ1-1; d_gene: TRBD1; CDR3nt: TGTGCCAGCCGGACAGGGGTCGCCGGGTACACTGAAGCTTTCTTT; CDR3aa: CASRTGVAGYTEAFF
abundance: NA; v_gene: TRBV4-1; j_gene: TRBJ2-6; d_gene: TRBD1; CDR3nt: TGCGCCAGCAGCCAAGCAGGGGGACGCTCTGGGGCCAACGTCCTGACTTTC; CDR3aa: CASSQAGGRSGANVLTF
abundance: NA; v_gene: TRBV30; j_gene: TRBJ1-2; d_gene: TRBD1; CDR3nt: TGTGCCTGGAGTGTAAATACAGGGGGCAACTATGGCTACACCTTC; CDR3aa: CAWSVNTGGNYGYTF